This T cell receptor (beta chain) emerged from a study of control samples from healthy donors and cancer patients. The ends were cut back, 5 bases at V and 6 bases at J, with 11 bases in the middle. The germline V gene encodes CDR1 SGHVS and CDR2 FQNEAQ. CDR3 size: 13 residues. Here immunoSEQ multiplex PCR was the method, and the copy in TCRdb shows in-frame clones only, minus some. The top ten clones hold approximately 6.3% of a sample with 350,000 to 450,000 clones, 90% of them seen once. The rearrangement links TRBV7-8 to TRBJ2-1; D is unclear. The material sequenced was PBMCs. The source is a man aged 35 to 55 with head and neck cancer. The CDR3 here is CASSAESPNEQFF. CDR3 coding DNA: TGTGCCAGCAGCGCAGAGAGCCCCAATGAGCAGTTCTTC.